This T cell receptor beta chain was found in a study of T cell repertoires in cytomegalovirus infection. General study results and limits: HLA-C-restricted CMV-specific TCR beta clonotypes were dominant in the ex vivo response.

Trimming stripped 2 bases from V and 6 bases from J, with 19 bases between. Germline V gene sequence: CDR1 SEHNR, CDR2 FQNEAQ (reference sequence). CDR3 size: 16 residues. TCRdb itself ran the reads through MiXCR, one entry per CDR3 protein. The table includes about a million distinct CDR3 sequences, around 30% detected once. The table lists this clonotype with many counts. Its antigen remains unidentified. The V gene is TRBV7-9, the J gene TRBJ1-2; tentative D call: TRBD1 (6 bases). This TCR came from a human donor in good health (CMV status not recorded). Some clones in this sample may be carry-over from other donors' samples. Sequencing was performed on cultured CD8+ T cells from PBMCs, taken from culture after CMV antigen stimulation. The CDR3 bases are TGTGCCAGCAGCTTACGGGCAGGGGTCTACTCGGATGGCTACACCTTC. Protein sequence: CASSLRAGVYSDGYTF.